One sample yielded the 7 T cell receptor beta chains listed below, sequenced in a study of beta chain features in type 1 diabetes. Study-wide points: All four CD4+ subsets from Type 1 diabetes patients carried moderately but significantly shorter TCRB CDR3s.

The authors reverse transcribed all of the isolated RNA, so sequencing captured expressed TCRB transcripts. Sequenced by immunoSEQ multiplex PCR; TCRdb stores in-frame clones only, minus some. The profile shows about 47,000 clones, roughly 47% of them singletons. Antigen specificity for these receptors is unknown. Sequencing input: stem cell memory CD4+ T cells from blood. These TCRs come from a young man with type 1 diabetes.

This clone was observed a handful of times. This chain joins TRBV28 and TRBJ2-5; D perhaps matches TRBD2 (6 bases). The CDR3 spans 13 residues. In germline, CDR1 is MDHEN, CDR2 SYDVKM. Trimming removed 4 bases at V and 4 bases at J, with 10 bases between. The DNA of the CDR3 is TGTGCCAGCAGTTCGGGGGATTCAGAGACCCAGTACTTC. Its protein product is CASSSGDSETQYF.

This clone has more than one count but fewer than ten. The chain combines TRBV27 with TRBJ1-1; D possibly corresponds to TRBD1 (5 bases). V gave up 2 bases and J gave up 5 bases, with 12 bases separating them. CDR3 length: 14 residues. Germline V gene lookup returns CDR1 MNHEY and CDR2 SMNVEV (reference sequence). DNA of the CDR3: TGTGCCAGCAGTTTAACCAGAACAGGAACTGAAGCTTTCTTT. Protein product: CASSLTRTGTEAFF.

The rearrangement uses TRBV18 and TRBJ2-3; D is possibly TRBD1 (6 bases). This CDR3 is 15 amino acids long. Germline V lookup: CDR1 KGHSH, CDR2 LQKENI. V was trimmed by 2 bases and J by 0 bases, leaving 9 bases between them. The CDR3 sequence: CASSPAQGSTDTQYF. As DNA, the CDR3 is TGTGCCAGCTCACCAGCCCAGGGGAGCACAGATACGCAGTATTTT. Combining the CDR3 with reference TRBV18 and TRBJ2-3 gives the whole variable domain NAGVMQNPRHLVRRRGQEARLRCSPMKGHSHVYWYRQLPEEGLKFMVYLQKENIIDESGMPKERFSAEFPKEGPSILRIQQVVRGDSAAYFCASSPAQGSTDTQYFGPGTRLTVL.

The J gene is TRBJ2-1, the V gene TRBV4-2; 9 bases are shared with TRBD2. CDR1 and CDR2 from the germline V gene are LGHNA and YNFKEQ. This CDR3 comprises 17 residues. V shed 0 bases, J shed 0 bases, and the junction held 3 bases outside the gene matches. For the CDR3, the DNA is TGTGCCAGCAGCCAAGAGACTAGCGGAGGCTCCTACAATGAGCAGTTCTTC. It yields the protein CASSQETSGGSYNEQFF.

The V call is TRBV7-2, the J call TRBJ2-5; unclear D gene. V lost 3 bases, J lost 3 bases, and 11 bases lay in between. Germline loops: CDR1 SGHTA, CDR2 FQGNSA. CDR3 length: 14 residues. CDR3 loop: CASSFSGSKETQYF. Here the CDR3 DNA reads TGTGCCAGCAGCTTTTCCGGGTCGAAAGAGACCCAGTACTTC.

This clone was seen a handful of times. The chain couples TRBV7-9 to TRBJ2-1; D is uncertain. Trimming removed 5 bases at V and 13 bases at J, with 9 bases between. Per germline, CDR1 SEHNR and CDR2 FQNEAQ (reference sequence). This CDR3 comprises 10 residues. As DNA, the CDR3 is TGTGCCAGCAGCCTCAAAGCACAGTTCTTC. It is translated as CASSLKAQFF.

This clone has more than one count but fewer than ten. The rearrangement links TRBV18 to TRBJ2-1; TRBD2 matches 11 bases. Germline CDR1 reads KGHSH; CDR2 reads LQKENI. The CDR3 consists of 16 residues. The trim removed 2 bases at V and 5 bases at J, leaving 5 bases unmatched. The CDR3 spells CASSPTGTSGHNEQFF. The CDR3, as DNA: TGTGCCAGCTCACCAACCGGGACTAGCGGCCACAATGAGCAGTTCTTC.